The rows below give T cell receptor beta chains drawn from one sample of a study of cytomegalovirus exposure and HLA in healthy donors. Generated by immunoSEQ multiplex PCR, the TCRdb table keeps only in-frame clones and is missing some. The table has 100,000 to 150,000 clones, approximately 85% seen once. Material for sequencing was PBMCs. The source of these receptors is a man in his late teens or twenties in good health and CMV-seronegative. CDR3s include the opening cysteine and the closing phenylalanine or tryptophan. A D gene is named only where the DNA matches it firmly. Size tells how often a clone was seen (once, few, many) or the class of an expanded clone, and some rows leave it out.

size	D	length	V	J	DNA	CDR3
few	NA	15	TRBV25-1	TRBJ1-2	TGTGCCAGCAGTCCCCCCGAAGAGAGGGACTATGGCTACACCTTC	CASSPPEERDYGYTF
NA	NA	15	TRBV29-1	TRBJ2-7	TGCAGCGTTGAAGGTCTCCAAGCTGCATCCTACGAGCAGTACTTC	CSVEGLQAASYEQYF
NA	NA	13	TRBV11-3	TRBJ2-5	TGTGCCAGCAGCTTACAATACCAAGAGACCCAGTACTTC	CASSLQYQETQYF
NA	TRBD2	16	TRBV27	TRBJ2-3	TGTGCCAGCAGTCCCCCGACTAGCGGGGCAACAGATACGCAGTATTTT	CASSPPTSGATDTQYF
NA	NA	14	TRBV6-1	TRBJ1-5	TGTGCCAGCAGTGAGGGGGGGATCCGACAGCCCCAGCATTTT	CASSEGGIRQPQHF
NA	TRBD2	14	TRBV27	TRBJ2-7	TGTGCCAGCAGGGTTAGCGGGAGGTATATGGAGCAGTACTTC	CASRVSGRYMEQYF
many	NA	13	TRBV30	TRBJ1-1	TGTGCCTGGAGTCAGGGCCGTTCCACTGAAGCTTTCTTT	CAWSQGRSTEAFF
few	TRBD1	16	TRBV4-1	TRBJ1-3	TGCGCCAGCAGCCCTGCCGGACAGGCGACTGGAAACACCATATATTTT	CASSPAGQATGNTIYF
NA	NA	12	TRBV9	TRBJ2-3	TGTGCCAGCAGCGGCGACACAGATACGCAGTATTTT	CASSGDTDTQYF
NA	TRBD1	14	TRBV6-5	TRBJ1-1	TGTGCCAGCAGGGACAGGGGATCTAACACTGAAGCTTTCTTT	CASRDRGSNTEAFF
few	NA	14	TRBV7-2	TRBJ2-7	TGTGCCAGCAGCTTAGGCTATCGGGTGTATGAGCAGTACTTC	CASSLGYRVYEQYF
NA	TRBD1	16	TRBV15	TRBJ1-3	TGTGCCACCAGCAGGTGGCCCAGGGGGCCTGGAAACACCATATATTTT	CATSRWPRGPGNTIYF
NA	NA	14	TRBV7-9	TRBJ2-7	TGTGCCAGCAGCCTCCCGGGACTTGCCTACGAGCAGTACTTC	CASSLPGLAYEQYF
NA	TRBD1	14	TRBV10-3	TRBJ2-3	TGTGCCATCAGTGGGGACAGGGACACAGATACGCAGTATTTT	CAISGDRDTDTQYF
NA	TRBD1	14	TRBV19	TRBJ1-1	TGTGCCAGTAGTACCTGGACAGGGGACACTGAAGCTTTCTTT	CASSTWTGDTEAFF